These 20 T cell receptor beta chains came from one sample sequenced in a study of CD8 T cells in ankylosing spondylitis. No antigens are known for them. TCRdb itself ran the 5' RACE reads through MiXCR, one entry per CDR3 protein. The sample shows roughly 440,000 distinct CDR3 sequences, roughly a sixth of them seen only once. Study-level results: In ankylosing spondylitis blood, a motif of roughly eight highly homologous TCR beta variants appeared characteristic.

Sequenced input: blood, either unsorted or a sorted T cell fraction (not recorded which). The receptors shown here come from a male donor with ankylosing spondylitis.

The table lists this clonotype with a few counts. The chain combines TRBV4-1 with TRBJ2-7; 12 nucleotides align to TRBD1. There are 15 residues in the CDR3. From germline, CDR1 is MGHRA and CDR2 YSYEKL. The junction had 13 bases not matched to a gene; V was cut back by 10 bases and J by 6 bases. This CDR3 is CATPGTGGSCGEQYF. DNA for the CDR3: TGCGCCACCCCAGGGACAGGGGGCTCTTGTGGCGAGCAGTACTTC.

The rearrangement joins TRBV12-3 or TRBV12-4 to TRBJ1-5, with TRBD1 matching 7 bases. The V gene end was trimmed by 5 bases and the J gene end by 4 bases; junction bases not matched to a gene: 5. The CDR3 contains 14 residues. DNA for the CDR3: TGTGCCAGCAGTCCGACAGGGTATAATCAGCCCCAGCATTTT. Amino acid sequence: CASSPTGYNQPQHF.

This chain links TRBV19 with TRBJ1-5; D gene unclear. From germline, CDR1 is LNHDA and CDR2 SQIVND (reference sequence). The CDR3 runs 10 residues. In DNA, the CDR3 is TGTGCTCCTAACCGCAGGCCCCAGCATTTT. Residues: CAPNRRPQHF.

This clonotype was picked up a small number of times. V usage is TRBV5-1 and J usage is TRBJ2-1; 10 bases align to TRBD2. Germline V lookup: CDR1 SGHRS, CDR2 YFSETQ. The CDR3 covers 16 residues. V gave up 0 bases and J gave up 7 bases; unmatched junction bases: 7. The CDR3 coding sequence is TGCGCCAGCAGCTTGGTTGCGAGCGGGAGGGCAAATGAGCAGTTCTTC. Its translation: CASSLVASGRANEQFF.

This clonotype was counted between two and nine times. The V gene is TRBV27, the J gene TRBJ2-2; 8 positions agree with TRBD2. The length of the CDR3 is 14 residues. V shed 6 bases, J shed 7 bases, and the junction held 7 bases outside the gene matches. Germline lookup yields CDR1 MNHEY and CDR2 SMNVEV (reference sequence). The CDR3, as DNA: TGTGCCAGCAGGCTAGCGGGTTCTGGCGGGGAGCTGTTTTTT. Translation: CASRLAGSGGELFF.

Only a few counts were recorded for this clonotype. This chain's CDR3 is CASSRDSRQFF. CDR3 sequence (DNA): TGTGCCAGCAGCCGGGACTCCCGGCAGTTCTTC. The chain employs TRBV11-2 and TRBJ2-1; D might be TRBD2 (6 bases). V was trimmed by 5 bases and J by 12 bases, leaving 11 bases between them. The germline V gene has CDR1 SGHAT and CDR2 FQNNGV. CDR3 size: 11 residues.

This clonotype was picked up a small number of times. The chain uses TRBV12-3 or TRBV12-4 and TRBJ2-1; D unclear. The CDR3 is 13 amino acids. V lost 6 bases and J 10 bases, leaving 16 bases between the germline ends. The CDR3, as DNA: TGTGCCAGCAGCCCAGACCCGCCCGGCGAGCAGTTCTTC. It yields the protein CASSPDPPGEQFF.

This clonotype was seen a handful of times. The CDR3 spells CASSRQGIRGEKLFF. CDR3 coding DNA: TGTGCCAGCAGTCGACAGGGTATCCGAGGTGAAAAACTGTTTTTT. The rearrangement uses TRBV28 and TRBJ1-4; 7 nucleotides agree with TRBD1. V dropped 5 bases and J dropped 7; count of bases not matched to a gene: 10. This CDR3 is 15 amino acids long. Germline loops: CDR1 MDHEN, CDR2 SYDVKM.

The rearrangement joins TRBV27 to TRBJ2-3, with TRBD2 as a possible D gene (6 bases). The CDR3 spans 13 residues. Deletions cut 6 bases from V and 6 bases from J, with 13 bases between. The V gene's germline CDR1 is MNHEY and CDR2 SMNVEV (reference sequence). The CDR3 coding sequence is TGTGCCAGCAGCACACGCGGGGAGGATACGCAGTATTTT. Translation gives CASSTRGEDTQYF.

The table lists this clonotype with a few counts. This rearrangement joins TRBV20-1 to TRBJ1-2; maybe TRBD1 (5 bases). The germline CDR1 and CDR2 sequences are DFQATT and SNEGSKA (reference sequence). The CDR3 contains 14 residues. V lost 6 bases and J lost 0, with 14 bases in between. The CDR3 DNA sequence: TGCAGTGCAACCCGACAGTATTCTAACTATGGCTACACCTTC. This sequence encodes CSATRQYSNYGYTF.

This clonotype was counted only a few times. The chain has TRBV7-9 and TRBJ2-2; tentative D call: TRBD1 (6 bases). The CDR3 length is 16 residues. Deletions cut 2 bases from V and 5 bases from J, with 15 bases between. Per germline, CDR1 SEHNR and CDR2 FQNEAQ (reference sequence). CDR3 bases: TGTGCCAGCAGCTTACCGCGGACAGCAAAGACCGGGGAGCTGTTTTTT. Encoded protein: CASSLPRTAKTGELFF.

The genes are TRBV20-1 and TRBJ2-7; D may be TRBD2 (5 bases). Trimming removed 0 bases at V and 7 bases at J, with 16 bases between. Germline loops: CDR1 DFQATT, CDR2 SNEGSKA (reference sequence). The CDR3 loop spans 14 amino acids. The CDR3 nucleotides read TGCAGTGCTAGAGATCGGGGTAGCGTTCGGGAGCAGTACTTC. It yields the protein CSARDRGSVREQYF.

This clonotype was counted a few times. J is TRBJ2-5 and V is TRBV5-5; 8 nucleotides match TRBD1. This CDR3 has 18 amino acids. V trimming: 3 bases; J trimming: 6 bases; junction bases outside the gene matches: 19. Germline values: CDR1 SGHKS, CDR2 YYEKEE (reference sequence). The CDR3: CASSSPGETGVRKQTQYF. CDR3 nucleotides: TGTGCCAGCAGCTCTCCTGGGGAGACAGGGGTCCGAAAGCAGACCCAGTACTTC.

This rearrangement joins TRBV12-3 or TRBV12-4 to TRBJ2-1, with D possibly being TRBD2 (6 bases). The CDR3 runs to 15 residues. Trimming stripped 5 bases from V and 8 bases from J, with 19 bases between. The CDR3 DNA reads TGTGCCAGCAGTCGAACTAGCCTCCCAAAATATGAGCAGTTCTTC. Translated: CASSRTSLPKYEQFF.

The V gene is TRBV18, the J gene TRBJ2-1; D uncertain. Per germline, CDR1 KGHSH and CDR2 LQKENI. The CDR3 is 13 amino acids. The V end was cut by 3 bases, the J end by 5 bases, with 8 bases between. CDR3 DNA: TGTGCCAGCTCACCGGGGATTAACAATGAGCAGTTCTTC. Translation gives CASSPGINNEQFF.

The sample holds many counts of this clonotype. This sequence joins TRBV4-1 and TRBJ1-2; no definite D call. Per germline, CDR1 MGHRA and CDR2 YSYEKL. V lost 5 bases and J lost 3, with 7 bases in between. The length of the CDR3 is 12 residues. CDR3 sequence reads: CASSYPDYGYTF. Written as DNA, the CDR3 is TGCGCCAGCAGCTATCCGGACTATGGCTACACCTTC.

This clonotype turned up a few times. The V gene is TRBV20-1, the J gene TRBJ2-7; the match to TRBD2 covers 10 bases. CDR1 is DFQATT and CDR2 is SNEGSKA in the germline V gene (reference sequence). The V segment lost 0 bases and the J segment 3 bases; nucleotides outside the gene matches: 5. This CDR3 has 15 residues. The chain's CDR3 is CSARDLGTSVYEQYF. DNA of the CDR3: TGCAGTGCTAGAGATCTGGGGACTAGCGTCTACGAGCAGTACTTC.

CDR3 nucleotides: TGTGCCAGCAGCGTTAGCGGGGACTACAATGAGCAGTTCTTC. Encoded protein: CASSVSGDYNEQFF. This chain links TRBV9 with TRBJ2-1, with 8 bases lining up with TRBD2. This CDR3 is 14 amino acids long. In germline, CDR1 is SGDLS, CDR2 YYNGEE. V shed 2 bases and J 3 bases; nucleotides not matched to a gene: 1.

The gene calls are TRBV6-1 and TRBJ1-4; D gene unclear. Germline CDR1 and CDR2: MNHNS and SASEGT. V lost 8 bases, J lost 10 bases, and 8 bases lay in between. This CDR3 comprises 10 residues. The CDR3 loop is CASELGKLFF. The CDR3 region has the DNA TGTGCCAGCGAGCTCGGAAAACTGTTTTTT.

DNA for the CDR3: TGTGCCAGCAGCCATATGCTCAAGCGGGAGACCGGCGAGACCCAGTACTTC. Its translation: CASSHMLKRETGETQYF. V usage is TRBV4-2 and J usage is TRBJ2-5, with 8 bases aligning to TRBD2. The germline V gene has CDR1 LGHNA and CDR2 YNFKEQ. The CDR3 covers 17 residues. The ends lost 3 bases at V and 5 bases at J; junction bases unmatched: 14.